This T cell receptor (beta chain) is drawn from a study of T cell responses to AZD1222 COVID-19 vaccine. General study results and limits: Once two AZD1222 doses were given, Spike-specific TCR breadth and depth went up.

This clone was detected only once. The antigen is unknown. Clones were read by immunoSEQ multiplex PCR, and TCRdb kept only the in-frame ones, dropping some. This sample has 130,000 to 150,000 clones, with 88% found just once. Per the germline V gene, CDR1 is SGHNT and CDR2 is YYREEE (reference sequence). Trimming left V 3 bases short and J 0 bases short, with 10 bases between. The CDR3 is made up of 15 amino acids. V usage is TRBV5-4 and J usage is TRBJ1-3; D unresolved. This receptor was taken from an adult who received the MenACWY meningococcal vaccine as a control. Source: peripheral blood, taken 28 days after the second dose of the MenACWY control vaccine. CDR3 nucleotide sequence: TGTGCCAGCAGCTCCGGACTGAACTCTGGAAACACCATATATTTT. It is translated as CASSSGLNSGNTIYF. The full variable domain, rest sourced from reference TRBV5-4 and TRBJ1-3, is ETGVTQSPTHLIKTRGQQVTLRCSSQSGHNTVSWYQQALGQGPQFIFQYYREEENGRGNFPPRFSGLQFPNYSSELNVNALELDDSALYLCASSSGLNSGNTIYFGEGSWLTVV.